This T cell receptor (beta chain) was obtained from a study of T-cell memory formation after mild COVID-19. The CDR3 covers 17 residues. Germline lookup yields CDR1 SGDLS and CDR2 YYNGEE. The trim removed 0 bases at V and 1 base at J, leaving 5 bases unmatched. Findings and caveats of the study: Researchers report contracting CD4+ clones mostly in CM and EM, with CD8+ clones in EMRA. Clones that contracted from day 15 to 85 were balanced CD4/CD8, while later expanders leaned CD4+.

Constant-segment-primed 5'RACE gave TCR alpha and TCR beta cDNA libraries with sample barcodes and UMIs. TCRdb analysed the 5' RACE reads with MiXCR anew, one entry per CDR3 protein. The repertoire consists of hundreds of thousands of distinct CDR3 sequences, with about 20% occurring once and the leading ten covering around a fifth. This clonotype has ten or more counts. What it binds is not known. The chain employs TRBV9 and TRBJ2-5, with 11 bases matching TRBD2. The source material was PBMCs or a T cell subset sorted from them (not recorded which). This clonotype originated in a man between 18 and 29 years old who had mild COVID-19 (a few samples of this study predate the infection). Cell type and time point are not known. The DNA for the CDR3 is TGTGCCAGCAGCGTAGGGTCTAGCGGGGGGCGCCAAGAGACCCAGTACTTC. Translated: CASSVGSSGGRQETQYF.